This is a list of T cell receptor beta chains from one sample in a study of blood T cell repertoires in COVID-19. Clones were read by immunoSEQ multiplex PCR, and TCRdb kept only the in-frame ones, dropping some. The sample has roughly 89,000 clones, roughly 80% seen once. Sequencing input: peripheral blood. The source is a woman in her seventies with acute or convalescent COVID-19. The CDR3 runs from the conserved cysteine through the conserved F or W. A D gene is named only where the DNA matches it firmly. The size field is filled for only some rows; it gives once, few, many or a size class.

j_call d_call clone_size cdr3_length v_call cdr3_aa cdr3_nt
TRBJ2-1 TRBD2 . 14 TRBV2 CASTRLAGVFEQFF TGTGCCAGCACGCGGCTAGCGGGAGTCTTCGAGCAGTTCTTC
TRBJ2-1 . . 14 TRBV5-1 CASSLGAINNEQFF TGCGCCAGCAGCTTGGGGGCAATAAACAATGAGCAGTTCTTC
TRBJ1-1 TRBD1 . 14 TRBV10-3 CAISEGQGLAEAFF TGTGCCATCAGTGAGGGACAGGGGTTGGCTGAAGCTTTCTTT
TRBJ2-1 TRBD2 . 16 TRBV7-8 CASSTQLAGGRNEQFF TGTGCCAGCAGCACTCAACTAGCGGGGGGGCGTAATGAGCAGTTCTTC
TRBJ1-2 . once 15 TRBV6-5 CASSYRSRDIYGYTF TGTGCCAGCAGTTACCGGTCCCGGGACATTTATGGCTACACCTTC
TRBJ1-1 TRBD1 . 14 TRBV7-8 CASGGTGLGTEAFF TGTGCCAGCGGGGGGACAGGGTTGGGCACTGAAGCTTTCTTT
TRBJ2-1 . . 15 TRBV5-1 CASSLGGQGYNEQFF TGCGCCAGCAGCTTGGGGGGGCAAGGCTACAATGAGCAGTTCTTC
TRBJ2-7 . . 15 TRBV9 CASSVEPTAIYEQYF TGTGCCAGCAGCGTAGAGCCCACCGCCATTTACGAGCAGTACTTC
TRBJ2-5 TRBD2 . 16 TRBV7-6 CASSLVVAGGFETQYF TGTGCCAGCAGCTTAGTGGTAGCGGGAGGATTTGAGACCCAGTACTTC
TRBJ2-5 TRBD2 . 15 TRBV5-6 CASSLAGGAAETQYF TGTGCCAGCAGCTTGGCCGGGGGGGCCGCCGAGACCCAGTACTTC
TRBJ2-2 TRBD2 . 15 TRBV5-4 CASSVLAGGTGELFF TGTGCCAGCAGCGTCCTAGCGGGAGGTACCGGGGAGCTGTTTTTT
TRBJ1-1 . once 14 TRBV14 CAGSQAAGATEAFF TGTGCCGGCAGCCAAGCGGCAGGGGCCACTGAAGCTTTCTTT
TRBJ2-7 TRBD1 . 12 TRBV12-3/TRBV12-4 CASARDSREQYF TGTGCCAGCGCTCGGGACAGCAGAGAGCAGTACTTC
TRBJ2-7 TRBD2 . 15 TRBV30 CAWNILAGGPGEQYF TGTGCCTGGAACATACTAGCGGGAGGGCCGGGCGAGCAGTACTTC
TRBJ2-2 TRBD1 . 14 TRBV9 CASSVARGRGELFF TGTGCCAGCAGCGTAGCTAGGGGGCGGGGGGAGCTGTTTTTT
TRBJ1-2 . . 15 TRBV6-5 CASSAKGEGGYGYTF TGTGCCAGCAGCGCTAAAGGGGAGGGAGGCTATGGCTACACCTTC
TRBJ1-2 . . 14 TRBV28 CASSPGSSNYGYTF TGTGCCAGCAGTCCAGGGTCCTCTAACTATGGCTACACCTTC
TRBJ2-3 TRBD1 . 17 TRBV27 CASTPRASPQGVDTQYF TGTGCCAGCACCCCAAGGGCCTCCCCACAGGGGGTTGATACGCAGTATTTT
TRBJ1-1 . . 13 TRBV24-1 CATSDLRGTEAFF TGTGCCACCAGTGATCTAAGGGGGACTGAAGCTTTCTTT
TRBJ1-5 . . 14 TRBV24-1 CATSDLHYTQPQHF TGTGCCACCAGTGATTTGCACTACACTCAGCCCCAGCATTTT
TRBJ2-1 . . 15 TRBV5-1 CASSLEQGTYNEQFF TGCGCCAGCAGCTTGGAGCAGGGAACCTACAATGAGCAGTTCTTC
TRBJ2-7 . . 13 TRBV6-5 CASNYSSSYEQYF TGTGCCAGCAATTATTCCTCCTCCTACGAGCAGTACTTC
TRBJ1-2 TRBD1 . 14 TRBV30 CACHRTGGVYGYTF TGTGCCTGTCACCGGACAGGGGGCGTCTATGGCTACACCTTC
TRBJ1-1 . . 14 TRBV13 CASRTGLMNTEAFF TGTGCCAGCAGAACGGGACTCATGAACACTGAAGCTTTCTTT
TRBJ2-1 . . 17 TRBV7-9 CASTSIRTAGSYNEQFF TGTGCCAGCACCAGCATAAGGACGGCGGGGTCATACAATGAGCAGTTCTTC
TRBJ2-5 TRBD1 few 15 TRBV11-1 CASSLAGTGEETQYF TGTGCCAGCAGCTTAGCGGGGACAGGGGAAGAGACCCAGTACTTC
TRBJ2-1 TRBD2 few 14 TRBV27 CASSLALAGNEQFF TGTGCCAGCAGTTTAGCACTAGCGGGGAATGAGCAGTTCTTC
TRBJ1-4 TRBD1 . 15 TRBV6-5 CASSRTGAPNEKLFF TGTGCCAGCAGTCGGACAGGGGCACCTAATGAAAAACTGTTTTTT
TRBJ2-1 . . 14 TRBV11-2 CASSTSLAHNEQFF TGTGCCAGCAGCACCAGTTTGGCTCACAATGAGCAGTTCTTC
TRBJ1-6 . . 14 TRBV27 CASSLSRLNSPLHF TGTGCCAGCAGTTTATCGAGGCTGAATTCACCCCTCCACTTT
TRBJ1-4 . once 14 TRBV4-2 CASSPLGGTEKLFF TGTGCCAGCAGCCCTCTCGGGGGTACTGAAAAACTGTTTTTT
TRBJ2-1 TRBD2 . 15 TRBV5-1 CASSPISGGPNEQFF TGCGCCAGCAGCCCAATTAGCGGGGGCCCCAATGAGCAGTTCTTC
TRBJ1-2 TRBD1 few 15 TRBV28 CASSLGTGELYGYTF TGTGCCAGCAGTTTAGGGACAGGAGAGCTCTATGGCTACACCTTC
TRBJ1-1 . . 14 TRBV6-6 CASSLTQGNTEAFF TGTGCCAGCAGTCTGACACAGGGGAACACTGAAGCTTTCTTT
TRBJ2-2 TRBD1 . 13 TRBV19 CASRDRGIGELFF TGTGCCAGTAGGGACAGGGGAATCGGGGAGCTGTTTTTT
TRBJ2-7 TRBD1 . 16 TRBV3-1/TRBV3-2 CASSQDLYRGPYEQYF TGTGCCAGCAGCCAAGACCTATACAGGGGACCCTACGAGCAGTACTTC
TRBJ1-5 . . 16 TRBV6-1 CASSDLDRPRNQPQHF TGTGCCAGCAGTGATTTAGACAGGCCCCGCAATCAGCCCCAGCATTTT
TRBJ1-5 . . 13 TRBV7-9 CASSPGGEQPQHF TGTGCCAGCAGCCCCGGAGGTGAGCAGCCCCAGCATTTT
TRBJ1-1 . . 13 TRBV6-5 CASSPAPSTEAFF TGTGCCAGCAGCCCCGCTCCCAGCACTGAAGCTTTCTTT
TRBJ2-7 . . 12 TRBV5-1 CASSLGGDEQYF TGCGCCAGCAGCTTGGGCGGGGACGAGCAGTACTTC
TRBJ2-1 . . 11 TRBV30 CASDSYNEQFF TGTGCCTCGGACAGTTACAATGAGCAGTTCTTC
TRBJ2-7 . . 11 TRBV20-1 CSASSLSEQYF TGCAGTGCTAGTTCGTTGTCCGAGCAGTACTTC